This paragraph covers one T cell receptor beta chain sequence. This entry is derived from a study of blood T cell repertoires in COVID-19. The overall study: PBMCs, B-cell-depleted T cells, or T cells were the source of the cDNA or gDNA that made up the material.

Here immunoSEQ multiplex PCR was the method, and the copy in TCRdb shows in-frame clones only, minus some. The repertoire holds 150,000 to 200,000 clones, with just over 90% as singletons. Germline assignment: CDR1 MGHRA and CDR2 YSYEKL. V gave up 3 bases and J gave up 10 bases, with 10 bases separating them. This CDR3 spans 13 amino acids. V is TRBV4-1 and J is TRBJ1-6, with D hard to call. What was sequenced was peripheral blood. This clonotype was obtained from a man younger than 30 with acute or convalescent COVID-19. The CDR3 DNA reads as TGCGCCAGCAGCCAGTTAGAAAAATCACCCCTCCACTTT. Translation: CASSQLEKSPLHF.